The sequence of this TCR beta chain was determined in a study of T cell repertoires in cytomegalovirus infection. Study results and limitations: Identification of carriers of CMV plus the relevant HLA was achieved through cumulative public TCR beta family frequency. CMV-specific TCR beta clonotypes restricted by HLA-C were the ones dominating the ex vivo response.

TCRdb called the reads again in MiXCR, with one record for every CDR3 protein. The data hold about 260,000 distinct CDR3 sequences, with about 13% observed a single time. This clonotype turned up a few times. Its antigen is unidentified. The germline V gene has CDR1 SGHDN and CDR2 FVKESK. This CDR3 has 13 amino acids. Trimming took 1 base from V and 4 from J, leaving 7 bases between them. Sample: PBMCs. This clonotype was obtained from a human donor in good health (CMV status not recorded). Some clones in this sample may be carry-over from other donors' samples. J is TRBJ1-1 and V is TRBV14; D gene uncertain. CDR3 DNA sequence: TGTGCCAGCAGCCAAGTAACAGCCACTGAAGCTTTCTTT. Protein: CASSQVTATEAFF.